The 11 T cell receptor beta chains listed next were all sequenced from one sample in a study of T cell clones after liver transplantation. Sequenced by immunoSEQ multiplex PCR; TCRdb stores in-frame clones only, minus some. The sample records under 90,000 clones, roughly 80% being singletons. Specimen: CD4+ T cells from blood, collected before liver transplant. Receptor source: a human donor who received a liver transplant.

The chain joins TRBV7-9 to TRBJ1-2; the D gene is possibly TRBD1 (5 bases). CDR1 and CDR2 (germline): SEHNR, FQNEAQ (reference sequence). The CDR3 runs 13 residues. V was trimmed by 5 bases and J by 3 bases, leaving 10 bases between them. The DNA of the CDR3 is TGTGCCAGCAGCCTACAGGCCTACTATGGCTACACCTTC. This codes for CASSLQAYYGYTF.

The CDR3 nucleotides read TGCAGCGTTTTCCCCCACGGACTAGCGGAGATGGGGGAGCAGTTCTTC. Protein product: CSVFPHGLAEMGEQFF. The chain uses TRBV29-1 and TRBJ2-1, with TRBD2 identical over 10 bases. This CDR3 contains 16 residues. The J segment lost 10 bases and the V segment lost 5 bases, leaving 17 bases of the junction unmatched. CDR1 and CDR2 from the germline V gene are SQVTM and ANQGSEA.

The chain links TRBV14 to TRBJ1-5; the D is unclear. The germline V gene encodes CDR1 SGHDN and CDR2 FVKESK. V was trimmed by 3 bases and J by 0 bases, leaving 6 bases between them. The CDR3 sequence is 14 residues long. This chain's CDR3 is CASSQSHSNQPQHF. The CDR3 DNA is TGTGCCAGCAGCCAGTCGCATAGCAATCAGCCCCAGCATTTT. The entire variable domain, with the rest obtained from reference TRBV14 and TRBJ1-5, is as follows: EAGVTQFPSHSVIEKGQTVTLRCDPISGHDNLYWYRRVMGKEIKFLLHFVKESKQDESGMPNNRFLAERTGGTYSTLKVQPAELEDSGVYFCASSQSHSNQPQHFGDGTRLSIL.

The chain joins TRBV18 to TRBJ2-1; no clear D gene. The CDR3 is 13 amino acids. V was clipped by 2 bases and J by 7 bases, with 9 bases between them. The germline V gene encodes CDR1 KGHSH and CDR2 LQKENI. The CDR3 DNA is TGTGCCAGCTCACCAAGGAGCACGAATGAGCAGTTCTTC. Amino acids: CASSPRSTNEQFF.

The genes are TRBV4-2 and TRBJ2-5; D may be TRBD2 (7 bases). V was clipped by 1 base and J by 4 bases, with 19 bases between them. The germline gives CDR1 LGHNA, CDR2 YNFKEQ. This CDR3 spans 17 amino acids. CDR3 sequence reads: CASSQAHGGGWSETQYF. The CDR3, as DNA: TGTGCCAGCAGCCAAGCCCACGGCGGGGGCTGGTCAGAGACCCAGTACTTC.

V and J are TRBV18 and TRBJ2-2, with D perhaps TRBD1 or TRBD2 (5 bases each). Trimming shortened V by 1 base and J by 2 bases, and 14 bases separated the two germline ends. There are 17 residues in the CDR3. Germline values: CDR1 KGHSH, CDR2 LQKENI. CDR3 sequence reads: CASSPQYGASNTGELFF. The CDR3 region has the DNA TGTGCCAGCTCACCACAATACGGGGCAAGTAACACCGGGGAGCTGTTTTTT.

The chain links TRBV2 to TRBJ2-3; TRBD2 agrees at 8 bases. Germline CDR1 SNHLY, CDR2 FYNNEI. The CDR3 has 15 residues. Unmatched junction bases numbered 7, after V lost 4 bases and J lost 4 bases. The CDR3 is CASSGGLGISDTQYF. In nucleotides, the CDR3 is TGTGCCAGCAGTGGGGGACTAGGGATTTCAGATACGCAGTATTTT.

This chain connects TRBV11-3 to TRBJ2-2; 11 nucleotides match TRBD1. CDR1 is SGHNT and CDR2 is YENEEA in the germline V gene. V shed 5 bases, J shed 4 bases, and the junction held 3 bases outside the gene matches. This CDR3 has 15 residues. The CDR3 region is CASSQDRGPTGELFF. The DNA of the CDR3 is TGTGCCAGCAGCCAGGACAGGGGGCCCACCGGGGAGCTGTTTTTT. Using reference TRBV11-3 and TRBJ2-2 for the parts outside the CDR3, the full variable domain is EAGVVQSPRYKIIEKKQPVAFWCNPISGHNTLYWYLQNLGQGPELLIRYENEEAVDDSQLPKDRFSAERLKGVDSTLKIQPAELGDSAVYLCASSQDRGPTGELFFGEGSRLTVL.

The V gene is TRBV6-5, the J gene TRBJ2-1, with 10 positions matching TRBD2. Germline V lookup: CDR1 MNHEY, CDR2 SVGAGI. After removal of 2 bases from V and 4 bases from J, the junction contained 2 bases not matched to a gene. CDR3 length equals 15 residues. CDR3 region: CASSYRTSGYNEQFF. Written as DNA, the CDR3 is TGTGCCAGCAGTTACCGGACTAGCGGTTACAATGAGCAGTTCTTC.

The chain recombines TRBV7-2 with TRBJ1-1, with 7 bases matching TRBD1. J lost 2 bases, V lost 5 bases, and 5 bases had no gene match. The CDR3 loop spans 14 amino acids. Looked up from germline, CDR1 is SGHTA and CDR2 is FQGNSA. The CDR3 reads CASSGYRGNTEAFF. DNA for the CDR3: TGTGCCAGCAGCGGTTACAGGGGAAACACTGAAGCTTTCTTT.

The chain has TRBV19 and TRBJ2-7; D unresolved. The V end lost 3 bases, the J end lost 2 bases, and 11 bases lay between the germline ends. The CDR3 is 14 amino acids. Germline assignment: CDR1 LNHDA and CDR2 SQIVND (reference sequence). This chain's CDR3 is CASSINLGPYEQYF. The CDR3, as DNA: TGTGCCAGTAGTATTAACCTTGGGCCCTACGAGCAGTACTTC.